The rows below give T cell receptor beta chains drawn from one sample of a study of blood T cell repertoires in COVID-19. Repertoires were generated with immunoSEQ multiplex PCR, while TCRdb's copy carries only in-frame clones and drops some. The sample records about 190,000 clones, 88% being singletons. Material: peripheral blood. Receptors were obtained from a human donor in a cohort sampled during active COVID-19. The CDR3 runs from the conserved cysteine through the conserved F or W.

V	CDR3
TRBV10-1	CASSEHTSGNTIYF
TRBV27	CASRLDSGREQFF
TRBV28	CASRPSGRAVGETQYF
TRBV7-6	CASSPQTASSGNTIYF
TRBV5-1	CASSLGGTPTEAFF
TRBV19	CASSDTTGAGAEAFF
TRBV6-2/TRBV6-3	CASSSGQANQPQHF
TRBV3-1/TRBV3-2	CASSPSGRGSRNQPQHF
TRBV21-1	CASSKTVRRDSNQPQHF
TRBV2	CASSAGTVNSPLHF
TRBV6-5	CASSIRGGNTGELFF
TRBV9	CASSVEEGGYGYTF
TRBV7-2	CASSLGTHSYEQYF
TRBV6-5	CASSPHGGDYGYTF
TRBV9	CASSVGPGDQPQHF
TRBV5-4	CASSLGLAGQSTQYF